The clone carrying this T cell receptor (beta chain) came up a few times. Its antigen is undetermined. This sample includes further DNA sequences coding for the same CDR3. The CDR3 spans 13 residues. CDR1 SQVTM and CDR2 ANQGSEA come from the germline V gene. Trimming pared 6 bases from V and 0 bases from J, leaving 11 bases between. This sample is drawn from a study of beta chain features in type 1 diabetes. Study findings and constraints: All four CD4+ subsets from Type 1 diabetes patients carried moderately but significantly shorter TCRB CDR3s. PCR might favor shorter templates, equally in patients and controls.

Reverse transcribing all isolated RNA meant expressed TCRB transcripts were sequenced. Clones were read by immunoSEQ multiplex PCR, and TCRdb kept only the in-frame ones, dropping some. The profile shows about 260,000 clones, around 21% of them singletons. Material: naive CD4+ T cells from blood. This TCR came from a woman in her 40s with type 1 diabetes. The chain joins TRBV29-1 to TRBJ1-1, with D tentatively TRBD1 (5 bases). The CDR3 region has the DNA TGCAGCGTGCGGGGCAGAATGAACACTGAAGCTTTCTTT. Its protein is CSVRGRMNTEAFF.